These 2 T cell receptor beta chains were all obtained from the same sample, sequenced in a study of blood T cell repertoires in COVID-19. This table comes from immunoSEQ multiplex PCR, and its TCRdb copy is limited to in-frame clones, with some not included. In the table there are about 140,000 clones, about 79% of which are singletons. The sequencing sample was made of peripheral blood. The receptors were gathered from a man in his sixties with active or convalescent COVID-19.

The chain links TRBV3-1 (or the pseudogene TRBV3-2) to TRBJ2-7, with D unresolved. The V gene lost 0 bases and the J gene lost 2 bases, with 11 bases spanning the gap. CDR1 LGHDT and CDR2 YNNKEL come from the germline V gene (reference sequence). The CDR3 covers 15 residues. The CDR3 DNA is TGTGCCAGCAGCCAAGAACTTGTAATTACCTACGAGCAGTACGTC. This translates into CASSQELVITYEQYV.

Comments on this clone: The same CDR3 arises from other DNA sequences in this sample as well. The chain combines TRBV9 with TRBJ2-1; 10 bases agree with TRBD2. This CDR3 has 15 residues. Trimming at V came to 0 bases and at J to 7 bases, leaving 4 bases not matched to a gene. Germline values: CDR1 SGDLS, CDR2 YYNGEE. CDR3 sequence: CASSVGVAGGNEQFF. The CDR3 nucleotides read TGTGCCAGCAGCGTAGGGGTAGCGGGGGGAAATGAGCAGTTCTTC.